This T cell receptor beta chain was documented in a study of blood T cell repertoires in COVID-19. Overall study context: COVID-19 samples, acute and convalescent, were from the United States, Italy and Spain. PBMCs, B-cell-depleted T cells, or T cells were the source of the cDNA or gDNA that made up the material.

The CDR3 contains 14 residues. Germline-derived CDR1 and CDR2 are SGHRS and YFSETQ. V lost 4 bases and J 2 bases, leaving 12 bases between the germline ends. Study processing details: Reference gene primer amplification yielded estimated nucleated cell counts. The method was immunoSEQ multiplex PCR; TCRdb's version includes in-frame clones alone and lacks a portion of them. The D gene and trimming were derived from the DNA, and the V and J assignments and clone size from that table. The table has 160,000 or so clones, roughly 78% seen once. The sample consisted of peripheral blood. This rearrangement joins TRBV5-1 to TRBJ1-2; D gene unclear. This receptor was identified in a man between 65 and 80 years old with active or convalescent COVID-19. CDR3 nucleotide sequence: TGCGCCAGCAGCCCCGAGGGCCAGAACTATGGCTACACCTTC. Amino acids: CASSPEGQNYGYTF. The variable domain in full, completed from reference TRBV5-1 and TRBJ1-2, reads KAGVTQTPRYLIKTRGQQVTLSCSPISGHRSVSWYQQTPGQGLQFLFEYFSETQRNKGNFPGRFSGRQFSNSRSEMNVSTLELGDSALYLCASSPEGQNYGYTFGSGTRLTVV.